This passage covers 7 T cell receptor beta chains from one sample sequenced in a study of blood T cell repertoires in COVID-19. The repertoire was sequenced with immunoSEQ multiplex PCR; TCRdb's copy has only in-frame clones and lacks some. Among fewer than 400,000 clones, roughly nine tenths were seen once, and the ten largest hold 2.5% to 3%. The sample was peripheral blood. The receptor set was obtained from a woman aged 25 to 45 with COVID-19, enrolled during active disease.

This clone was observed a few times. This sequence joins TRBV5-6 and TRBJ1-3; D unresolved. Looked up from germline, CDR1 is SGHDT and CDR2 is YYEEEE. CDR3 size: 14 residues. Trimming took off 0 bases at V and 2 bases at J, with 6 bases between the two ends. In DNA form, the CDR3 reads TGTGCCAGCAGCTTGGGGGCTACTGGAAACACCATATATTTT. Protein product: CASSLGATGNTIYF. Looking up the rest from reference TRBV5-6 and TRBJ1-3 gives the full variable domain: DAGVTQSPTHLIKTRGQQVTLRCSPKSGHDTVSWYQQALGQGPQFIFQYYEEEERQRGNFPDRFSGHQFPNYSSELNVNALLLGDSALYLCASSLGATGNTIYFGEGSWLTVV.

The rearrangement links TRBV27 to TRBJ2-7; TRBD2 aligns across 11 bases. The CDR3 length is 17 residues. The trim removed 6 bases at V and 4 bases at J, leaving 14 bases unmatched. Germline CDR1 and CDR2: MNHEY and SMNVEV (reference sequence). The CDR3 DNA reads TGTGCCAGCAGCCCCTTGACTAGCGGGGCTACTATTTACGAGCAGTACTTC. It is translated as CASSPLTSGATIYEQYF.

The genes are TRBV13 and TRBJ2-5; D remains ambiguous. Germline V gene lookup returns CDR1 PRHDT and CDR2 FYEKMQ (reference sequence). The CDR3 totals 15 residues. V shed 0 bases and J shed 0 bases, with 8 bases lying between them. Written as DNA, the CDR3 is TGTGCCAGCAGCTTAGGACAGATAGACCAAGAGACCCAGTACTTC. Translated: CASSLGQIDQETQYF.

This clone appeared a single time. The rearrangement uses TRBV27 and TRBJ1-1, with D possibly being TRBD1 (6 bases). The CDR3 is 14 amino acids. The germline V gene encodes CDR1 MNHEY and CDR2 SMNVEV (reference sequence). V shed 7 bases and J shed 0 bases, with 12 bases lying between them. The CDR3, as DNA: TGTGCCAGCAAAATACAGGGAATGAACACTGAAGCTTTCTTT. Protein product: CASKIQGMNTEAFF.

The V call is TRBV14, the J call TRBJ2-1, with D possibly matching TRBD2 (5 bases). The CDR3 length is 16 residues. The germline V and J ends were trimmed by 1 base and 0 bases, with 10 bases remaining between them. Germline CDR1 SGHDN, CDR2 FVKESK. The CDR3 reads CASSQGSGSSYNEQFF. CDR3 in DNA: TGTGCCAGCAGCCAAGGATCGGGGAGCTCCTACAATGAGCAGTTCTTC. The full variable domain, with the rest looked up from reference TRBV14 and TRBJ2-1, is EAGVTQFPSHSVIEKGQTVTLRCDPISGHDNLYWYRRVMGKEIKFLLHFVKESKQDESGMPNNRFLAERTGGTYSTLKVQPAELEDSGVYFCASSQGSGSSYNEQFFGPGTRLTVL.

The V and J genes are TRBV11-2 and TRBJ1-1; 9 bases fit TRBD1. CDR3 length equals 15 residues. CDR1 is SGHAT, CDR2 FQNNGV, per germline. V lost 4 bases and J lost 4; bases outside the gene matches: 7. CDR3 amino acids: CASSSPGQGSTEAFF. In DNA, the CDR3 is TGTGCCAGCAGCTCGCCGGGACAGGGTAGCACTGAAGCTTTCTTT.

The genes are TRBV29-1 and TRBJ1-1; D gene ambiguous. Trimming removed 4 bases at V and 2 bases at J, with 11 bases between. CDR3 size: 13 residues. Germline CDR1 is SQVTM and CDR2 is ANQGSEA. Written as DNA, the CDR3 is TGCAGCGTTGCTCAGGAATTTAACACTGAAGCTTTCTTT. It translates to CSVAQEFNTEAFF.